Presented here are 9 T cell receptor beta chains from one specimen sequenced in a study of cytomegalovirus exposure and HLA in healthy donors. The PCR made use of 60 Vbeta and 13 Jbeta primers. Assay used: immunoSEQ multiplex PCR; TCRdb lists only in-frame clones, some missing. The sample holds 130,000 or so clones, about three quarters seen once. The sequenced sample was PBMCs. The receptors originated from a woman aged 18-29 years in good health and CMV-seronegative.

The chain joins TRBV4-2 to TRBJ2-2, with 8 bases identical to TRBD2. The CDR3 has 15 amino acids. From germline, CDR1 is LGHNA and CDR2 YNFKEQ. With V trimmed by 2 bases and J by 8 bases, 7 bases remained unmatched. This chain's CDR3 is CASSQFLAGLGELFF. The CDR3 nucleotides are TGTGCCAGCAGCCAATTCCTAGCGGGCCTAGGGGAGCTGTTTTTT.

The V call is TRBV18, the J call TRBJ2-7, with 10 bases identical to TRBD1. The CDR3 loop spans 16 amino acids. J was trimmed by 7 bases and V by 4 bases; bases with no gene match: 13. Germline-derived CDR1 and CDR2 are KGHSH and LQKENI. CDR3 sequence reads: CASSLSGTGDRGEQYF. DNA of the CDR3: TGTGCCAGCTCACTGTCCGGGACAGGGGACCGGGGGGAGCAGTACTTC.

About this clone itself: At one end, the junction sequence differs from germline, possibly due to a read error. V and J are TRBV7-6 and TRBJ2-7; D remains unclear. Germline V gene lookup returns CDR1 SGHVS and CDR2 FNYEAQ. There are 16 residues in the CDR3. CDR3 nucleotide sequence: TGTGCTAGCAGCTTAGGCCTCCGTACGAGCTCCTACGAGCAGTACTTC. Protein: CASSLGLRTSSYEQYF.

V is TRBV9 and J is TRBJ1-2; 9 bases map to TRBD1. Germline trimming cut 4 bases from V and 4 bases from J; bases unmatched to any gene: 8. Germline CDR1 and CDR2: SGDLS and YYNGEE. This CDR3 comprises 15 residues. The CDR3 loop reads CASSPGRDRAYGYTF. CDR3 in DNA: TGTGCCAGCAGCCCCGGCCGGGACAGGGCCTATGGCTACACCTTC.

This chain joins TRBV5-4 and TRBJ2-7, with TRBD2 matching over 8 bases. The J segment lost 5 bases and the V segment lost 2 bases, leaving 6 bases of the junction unmatched. The germline CDR1 and CDR2 sequences are SGHNT and YYREEE (reference sequence). This CDR3 is 14 amino acids long. CDR3 sequence reads: CASSFREGLDEQYF. CDR3 nucleotides: TGTGCCAGCAGCTTCCGGGAGGGCCTGGACGAGCAGTACTTC.

The chain recombines TRBV2 with TRBJ2-7; D is unclear. Trimming took 1 base from V and 6 from J, leaving 10 bases between them. The CDR3 length is 13 residues. The germline CDR1 and CDR2 sequences are SNHLY and FYNNEI. CDR3 in amino acids: CASSEESVGEQYF. CDR3 nucleotides: TGTGCCAGCAGTGAAGAGAGCGTAGGCGAGCAGTACTTC.

The V gene is TRBV29-1, the J gene TRBJ2-1; 7 positions match TRBD2. V trimming: 2 bases; J trimming: 6 bases; junction bases outside the gene matches: 13. The germline CDR1 and CDR2 sequences are SQVTM and ANQGSEA. The length of the CDR3 is 16 residues. Written as DNA, the CDR3 is TGCAGCGTTGAAAGCCTAGCGGTGCAATGGGGCAATGAGCAGTTCTTC. Its translation is CSVESLAVQWGNEQFF.

V and J are TRBV2 and TRBJ2-4, with a tentative D call TRBD1 (5 bases). The CDR3 is made up of 14 amino acids. Per germline, CDR1 SNHLY and CDR2 FYNNEI. V was clipped by 3 bases and J by 9 bases, with 15 bases between them. CDR3 bases: TGTGCCAGCAGTGATAAAACAGGAAGGGGCATTCAGTACTTC. Protein product: CASSDKTGRGIQYF.

This clone was counted a few times. This rearrangement joins TRBV30 to TRBJ2-3, with TRBD2 as a possible D gene (6 bases). The CDR3 is made up of 15 amino acids. The V end lost 2 bases, the J end lost 3 bases, and 15 bases lay between the germline ends. The germline V gene has CDR1 GTSNPN and CDR2 SVGIG (reference sequence). The CDR3 reads CAWSSERALTDTQYF. DNA for the CDR3: TGTGCCTGGAGTAGTGAGCGGGCCCTAACAGATACGCAGTATTTT.